These T cell receptor beta chains were read from a single sample in a study of T-cell reconstitution after alpha-beta-depleted transplantation in children. Using its own MiXCR run on the PCR reads, TCRdb lists one record per CDR3 protein. The sample comprises almost 600,000 distinct CDR3 sequences, roughly a quarter of which are singletons, and under 45% rests with the top ten. Sequencing used PBMCs, obtained before TCRalphabeta/CD19-depleted stem cell transplant. Receptors were obtained from a boy under three years old with Wiskott-Aldrich syndrome, due to receive a stem cell transplant. Both conserved end residues are part of each CDR3. Fields, in order: J gene, CDR3 length, clone size, V gene, D gene, CDR3 protein, CDR3 DNA. The D gene is left open where the match is weak. Rows may omit the clone size; those that give it use once, few, many or a size class.

TRBJ2-7 | 12 | few | TRBV2 | TRBD1 | CASSTDRGEQYF | TGTGCCAGCAGTACTGACAGGGGAGAGCAGTACTTC
TRBJ2-2 | 16 | few | TRBV12-3/TRBV12-4 | TRBD2 | CASRNTSGRKYGELFF | TGTGCCAGCAGAAACACTAGCGGGAGGAAGTATGGGGAGCTGTTTTTT
TRBJ2-7 | 15 | few | TRBV12-3/TRBV12-4 | TRBD2 | CASTLAGVRSYEQYF | TGTGCCAGCACCCTAGCGGGAGTTCGGTCCTACGAGCAGTACTTC
TRBJ2-5 | 13 | . | TRBV20-1 | TRBD2 | CSCGRAEDETQYF | TGCAGCTGCGGGAGGGCCGAGGATGAGACCCAGTACTTC
TRBJ2-7 | 15 | few | TRBV20-1 | TRBD2 | CSAGRVAAGANEQYF | TGCAGTGCTGGCAGGGTCGCGGCGGGAGCAAACGAGCAGTACTTC
TRBJ1-1 | 14 | once | TRBV29-1 | . | CSVGLRVADTEAFF | TGCAGCGTTGGCCTCCGGGTGGCGGACACTGAAGCTTTCTTT
TRBJ2-1 | 10 | . | TRBV6-5 | . | CASTHDFQFF | TGTGCCAGCACCCACGACTTTCAGTTCTTC
TRBJ1-4 | 16 | . | TRBV4-2 | . | CASSQGSGDLNEKLFF | TGTGCCAGCAGCCAAGGTTCCGGGGATTTAAATGAAAAACTGTTTTTT
TRBJ1-6 | 17 | few | TRBV3-1 | TRBD1 | CASSFLPGQFQNSPLHF | TGTGCCAGCAGCTTTTTACCGGGACAGTTTCAGAATTCACCCCTCCACTTT
TRBJ2-2 | 17 | . | TRBV5-5 | . | CASSLEGRAVHTGALFF | TGTGCCAGCAGCTTGGAGGGGCGGGCCGTTCACACCGGGGCGCTGTTTTTT